Presented here are 15 T cell receptor beta chains from one specimen sequenced in a study of T cell responses to AZD1222 COVID-19 vaccine. Generated by immunoSEQ multiplex PCR, the TCRdb table keeps only in-frame clones and is missing some. The sample has 75,000 to 100,000 clones; roughly 88% are singletons. Sample: peripheral blood, taken on day 0 of AZD1222 vaccination. These TCRs come from an adult in good health.

This clone showed up just once. This chain connects TRBV6-2 or TRBV6-3 to TRBJ1-6; D gene ambiguous. There are 15 residues in the CDR3. Trimming cost V 6 bases and J 1 base, with 10 bases left between them. CDR1 MNHEY and CDR2 SVGEGT come from the germline V gene. Here the CDR3 reads CASSHWTSYNSPLHF. The CDR3 DNA sequence: TGTGCCAGCAGCCACTGGACTTCCTATAATTCACCCCTCCACTTT.

The rearrangement joins TRBV19 to TRBJ2-7; no clear D gene. CDR1 and CDR2 (germline): LNHDA, SQIVND (reference sequence). V lost 5 bases and J 3 bases, leaving 11 bases between the germline ends. This CDR3 has 13 amino acids. In DNA form, the CDR3 reads TGTGCCAGTAGTTGGCAGGACGGCTACGAGCAGTACTTC. It translates to CASSWQDGYEQYF.

This sequence joins TRBV5-4 and TRBJ2-1, with TRBD2 matching over 12 bases. Germline lookup yields CDR1 SGHNT and CDR2 YYREEE (reference sequence). Trimming took 4 bases from V and 10 from J; bases not matched to a gene: 9. The CDR3 sequence is 15 residues long. The CDR3 DNA reads as TGTGCCAGCAGCCCTAGCGGGGGGGGGATGAAAGAGCAGTTCTTC. It codes for CASSPSGGGMKEQFF.

By sample share, this clone is medium-sized (0.01 to 0.1%). The rearrangement links TRBV21-1 to TRBJ1-2. TRBV21-1 is a recognized pseudogene. There are 13 residues in the CDR3. The CDR3 is CASSKEGGNGYTF. The DNA for the CDR3 is TGTGCCAGCAGCAAAGAAGGAGGGAATGGCTACACCTTC.

The rearrangement joins TRBV7-9 to TRBJ2-7; D unclear. The CDR3 consists of 12 residues. The germline CDR1 and CDR2 sequences are SEHNR and FQNEAQ (reference sequence). Trimming removed 5 bases at V and 4 bases at J, with 9 bases between. This CDR3 reads CASSPTVYEQYF. DNA of the CDR3: TGTGCCAGCAGCCCAACCGTTTACGAGCAGTACTTC.

This chain uses TRBV9 with TRBJ1-6, with TRBD1 as a possible D gene (6 bases). Per germline, CDR1 SGDLS and CDR2 YYNGEE. V lost 4 bases to trimming and J lost 10 bases, with 9 bases between them. The length of the CDR3 is 12 residues. The CDR3 sequence is CASSMGGSPLHF. DNA for the CDR3: TGTGCCAGCAGCATGGGGGGCTCACCCCTCCACTTT. The entire variable domain, with the rest obtained from reference TRBV9 and TRBJ1-6, is as follows: DSGVTQTPKHLITATGQRVTLRCSPRSGDLSVYWYQQSLDQGLQFLIQYYNGEERAKGNILERFSAQQFPDLHSELNLSSLELGDSALYFCASSMGGSPLHFGNGTRLTVT.

The chain recombines TRBV5-8 with TRBJ2-7; 9 bases are a match to TRBD2. V trimming: 2 bases; J trimming: 2 bases; junction bases outside the gene matches: 5. Germline loops: CDR1 SGHTS, CDR2 YDEGEE. CDR3 length: 15 amino acids. This chain's CDR3 is CASSFAGGGAYEQYF. As DNA, the CDR3 is TGTGCCAGCAGCTTCGCAGGCGGGGGGGCCTACGAGCAGTACTTC.

Only one count was recorded for this clone. The chain has TRBV7-9 and TRBJ1-2; D gene ambiguous. CDR1 and CDR2 (germline): SEHNR, FQNEAQ (reference sequence). The CDR3 runs 12 residues. The V end lost 2 bases, the J end lost 7 bases, and 8 bases lay between the germline ends. The CDR3 DNA is TGTGCCAGCAGCTTAAGGGCAGCTGGCTACACCTTC. Translated: CASSLRAAGYTF.

This rearrangement joins TRBV4-3 to TRBJ1-2; TRBD1 matches 8 bases. Germline V gene data show CDR1 as LGHNA and CDR2 as YSLEER. The CDR3 extends over 15 amino acids. Trimming at V came to 1 base and at J to 6 bases, leaving 7 bases not matched to a gene. The CDR3 region is CASSQGTGFVDGYTF. The CDR3 DNA reads TGCGCCAGCAGCCAAGGGACAGGGTTTGTTGATGGCTACACCTTC.

The rearrangement links TRBV19 to TRBJ1-5; D is undetermined. Trimming took 4 bases from V and 0 from J, leaving 10 bases between them. CDR3 length equals 15 residues. CDR1 and CDR2 from the germline V gene are LNHDA and SQIVND (reference sequence). CDR3 nucleotide sequence: TGTGCCAGTAGTACCAGGACCTATAGCAATCAGCCCCAGCATTTT. Residues: CASSTRTYSNQPQHF. Complete variable domain (other parts from reference TRBV19 and TRBJ1-5): DGGITQSPKYLFRKEGQNVTLSCEQNLNHDAMYWYRQDPGQGLRLIYYSQIVNDFQKGDIAEGYSVSREKKESFPLTVTSAQKNPTAFYLCASSTRTYSNQPQHFGDGTRLSIL.

The gene calls are TRBV5-4 and TRBJ2-7; 10 nucleotides agree with TRBD2. Germline loops: CDR1 SGHNT, CDR2 YYREEE (reference sequence). The length of the CDR3 is 14 residues. V gave up 0 bases and J gave up 6 bases; unmatched junction bases: 3. This CDR3 is CASSLGLAGVEQYF. CDR3 nucleotides: TGTGCCAGCAGCTTGGGCCTAGCGGGAGTCGAGCAGTACTTC.

In its sample, this clone was seen a few times. V and J are TRBV7-6 and TRBJ2-2; 9 bases match TRBD2. Germline V lookup: CDR1 SGHVS, CDR2 FNYEAQ. J lost 6 bases, V lost 2 bases, and 7 bases had no gene match. The CDR3 loop spans 16 amino acids. The CDR3: CASSLRSGGRAGELFF. The DNA for the CDR3 is TGTGCCAGCAGCTTACGAAGCGGGGGGAGGGCCGGGGAGCTGTTTTTT.

This clone was detected only a few times. This chain's CDR3 is CASSQLDRGPSYNSPLHF. DNA of the CDR3: TGTGCCAGCAGTCAGCTGGACAGGGGGCCCTCCTATAATTCACCCCTCCACTTT. The chain joins TRBV28 to TRBJ1-6, with 11 bases identical to TRBD1. CDR3 length equals 18 residues. After removal of 5 bases from V and 0 bases from J, the junction contained 6 bases not matched to a gene. CDR1 is MDHEN and CDR2 is SYDVKM in the germline V gene.

This chain connects TRBV10-3 to TRBJ2-7; TRBD2 agrees at 12 bases. V was clipped by 4 bases and J by 5 bases; unmatched bases: 15. This CDR3 is built from 18 residues. Germline CDR1 reads ENHRY; CDR2 reads SYGVKD. CDR3 in amino acids: CAISAGSVSSGRADEQYF. DNA for the CDR3: TGTGCCATCAGTGCTGGGTCGGTCTCTAGCGGGAGGGCGGACGAGCAGTACTTC.

The CDR3 DNA reads as TGCGCCAGCAGTCAATCGGCCAGGGGAGGTATGAGCAATCAGCCCCAGCATTTT. This translates into CASSQSARGGMSNQPQHF. The chain is built from TRBV23-1 and TRBJ1-5, with D perhaps matching TRBD1 (6 bases). TRBV23-1 is an ORF for which the function is uncertain. The ends were cut back, 0 bases at V and 1 base at J, with 16 bases in the middle. The CDR3 covers 18 residues.